This T cell receptor beta chain was captured by sequencing in a study of shared clonotypes between healthy human individuals. General study findings and limits: Larger estimated richness was generally recorded for naive subsets relative to memory subsets.

Trimming removed 0 bases from V and 0 bases from J, with 2 bases in between. CDR1 and CDR2 from the germline V gene are WNHNN and SYGVQD (reference sequence). The CDR3 contains 13 residues. The healthy adult donors were HIV-negative and reported no recent acute infections or vaccinations. This clone came up once. Its antigen is not identified. Authors' processing steps: For the immunoSEQ data, sequences were junction-only without quality scores, so filtering differed. The method was immunoSEQ multiplex PCR; TCRdb's version includes in-frame clones alone and lacks a portion of them. D and trimming were read from the DNA, whereas the V and J calls and clone size are those reported in that table. The table records about 2 million clones, 85% to 95% of them present only once.

The V gene is TRBV10-1, the J gene TRBJ2-5; D is unclear. The receptor's source is a man younger than 30 in good health. The material sequenced was naive CD4+ T cells sorted from blood. The subset denotes: CD45RA+ positively selected. CDR3 sequence (DNA): TGCGCCAGCAGTGAGTCGAACCAAGAGACCCAGTACTTC. Its translation: CASSESNQETQYF.